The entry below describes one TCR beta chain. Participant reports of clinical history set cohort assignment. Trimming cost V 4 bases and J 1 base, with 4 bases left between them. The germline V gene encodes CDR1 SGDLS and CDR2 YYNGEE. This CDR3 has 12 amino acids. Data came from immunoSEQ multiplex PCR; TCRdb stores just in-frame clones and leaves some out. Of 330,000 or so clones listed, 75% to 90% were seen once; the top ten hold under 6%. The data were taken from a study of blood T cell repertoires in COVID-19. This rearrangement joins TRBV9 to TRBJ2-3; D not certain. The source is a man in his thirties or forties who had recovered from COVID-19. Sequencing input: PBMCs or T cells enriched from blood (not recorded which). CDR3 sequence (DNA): TGTGCCAGCAGCTTCGGCACAGATACGCAGTATTTT. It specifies CASSFGTDTQYF.